What follows are 21 T cell receptor beta chains derived from one specimen sequenced in a study of sequential checkpoint blockade in melanoma. Produced via immunoSEQ multiplex PCR; TCRdb's table is partial and in-frame only. Of several thousand clones listed, 50% to 60% are singletons. As for treatment: randomized to nivolumab then ipilimumab (arm A) or the reverse (arm B). Source: CD8+ T cells sorted from blood (inferred from file names), taken from a patient given nivolumab and ipilimumab in sequence. Receptor source: a human donor with melanoma.

The chain uses TRBV6-5 and TRBJ2-7; D is unclear. This CDR3 spans 13 amino acids. Germline V gives CDR1 MNHEY, CDR2 SVGAGI. V was pared by 2 bases and J by 3 bases, with 8 bases between. CDR3 amino acids: CASSYETNYEQYF. CDR3 DNA: TGTGCCAGCAGTTACGAGACAAACTACGAGCAGTACTTC.

The chain couples TRBV7-2 to TRBJ2-7; 8 nucleotides align to TRBD1. The germline V gene has CDR1 SGHTA and CDR2 FQGNSA. Unmatched junction bases numbered 13, after V lost 1 base and J lost 2 bases. The CDR3 loop spans 18 amino acids. CDR3 sequence (DNA): TGTGCCAGCAGCTTAGTTGGACAGGGCCTAGGTTATACCTACGAGCAGTACTTC. It is translated as CASSLVGQGLGYTYEQYF. Supplemented by reference TRBV7-2 and TRBJ2-7, the full variable domain reads GAGVSQSPSNKVTEKGKDVELRCDPISGHTALYWYRQSLGQGLEFLIYFQGNSAPDKSGLPSDRFSAERTGGSVSTLTIQRTQQEDSAVYLCASSLVGQGLGYTYEQYFGPGTRLTVT.

CDR3 loop: CASSLQPSYEQYF. Written as DNA, the CDR3 is TGTGCCAGCAGTCTTCAACCCTCCTACGAGCAGTACTTC. The chain recombines TRBV6-1 with TRBJ2-5, with D uncertain. The J call may be in error: the DNA end matches TRBJ2-7 better. This CDR3 is 13 amino acids long. CDR1 and CDR2 from the germline V gene are MNHNS and SASEGT.

The chain combines TRBV4-2 with TRBJ1-2, with 7 bases identical to TRBD1. V lost 3 bases, J lost 0 bases, and 7 bases stayed unmatched. Per germline, CDR1 LGHNA and CDR2 YNFKEQ. CDR3 length equals 16 residues. DNA for the CDR3: TGTGCCAGCAGCCAGGCTCAGGGGGAAGCTAACTATGGCTACACCTTC. Translating it yields CASSQAQGEANYGYTF.

The V call is TRBV30, the J call TRBJ2-3, with 12 bases identical to TRBD2. Germline CDR1 and CDR2: GTSNPN and SVGIG (reference sequence). The J segment lost 6 bases and the V segment lost 2 bases, leaving 3 bases of the junction unmatched. The CDR3 consists of 14 residues. DNA for the CDR3: TGTGCCTGGAGTCTAGCGGGGGGGCGTGATACGCAGTATTTT. Translated, it gives CAWSLAGGRDTQYF.

This rearrangement joins TRBV13 to TRBJ1-2, with D maybe TRBD1 (6 bases). This CDR3 region has 13 residues. Per the germline V gene, CDR1 is PRHDT and CDR2 is FYEKMQ (reference sequence). The germline V and J ends were trimmed by 5 bases and 7 bases, with 14 bases remaining between them. The CDR3 reads CASSHYRDLGYTF. DNA of the CDR3: TGTGCCAGCAGCCACTACAGGGATCTTGGCTACACCTTC.

The chain has TRBV7-8 and TRBJ2-7; TRBD2 might be the D (6 bases). Trimming cost V 3 bases and J 0 bases, with 12 bases left between them. The CDR3 loop spans 15 amino acids. In germline, CDR1 is SGHVS, CDR2 FQNEAQ. The CDR3 protein is CASSFRSEGSYEQYF. CDR3 DNA: TGTGCCAGCAGCTTTCGGTCGGAGGGCTCCTACGAGCAGTACTTC.

As DNA, the CDR3 is TGTGCCAGCAGCTTAGGCGGGGGCTACGAGCAGTACTTC. As protein: CASSLGGGYEQYF. V usage is TRBV11-2 and J usage is TRBJ2-7, with 7 bases identical to TRBD2. CDR3 length: 13 residues. V shed 1 base and J 3 bases; nucleotides not matched to a gene: 0. The germline gives CDR1 SGHAT, CDR2 FQNNGV.

V usage is TRBV28 and J usage is TRBJ2-5; D might be TRBD1 (5 bases). The DNA end favors TRBJ2-7, so the J call may be wrong. This CDR3 spans 11 amino acids. The germline CDR1 and CDR2 sequences are MDHEN and SYDVKM. CDR3 sequence reads: CASSDSYEQYF. Here the CDR3 DNA reads TGTGCCAGCAGTGACAGCTACGAGCAGTACTTC.

This clone showed up just a few times. The chain joins TRBV5-6 to TRBJ2-7; D remains ambiguous. V was clipped by 3 bases and J by 4 bases, with 8 bases between them. The CDR3 has 12 amino acids. Germline CDR1 and CDR2: SGHDT and YYEEEE. For the CDR3, the DNA is TGTGCCAGCAGCTGGCTAGAGTACGAGCAGTACTTC. It yields the protein CASSWLEYEQYF.

In this sample, this clone turned up once. The chain couples TRBV4-3 to TRBJ2-1; 9 bases line up with TRBD2. Germline loops: CDR1 LGHNA, CDR2 YSLEER. This CDR3 contains 16 residues. V was clipped by 0 bases and J by 4 bases; unmatched bases: 4. This CDR3 is CASSQDLAGAYNEQFF. CDR3 bases: TGCGCCAGCAGCCAAGATTTAGCGGGGGCGTACAATGAGCAGTTCTTC.

The rearrangement uses TRBV6-4 and TRBJ2-7; 10 nucleotides align to TRBD1. Germline V gives CDR1 MRHNA, CDR2 SNTAGT. J was trimmed by 0 bases and V by 9 bases; bases with no gene match: 11. The length of the CDR3 is 16 residues. CDR3 loop: CASTGQGINFSYEQYF. As DNA, the CDR3 is TGTGCCAGTACGGGACAGGGGATCAATTTCTCCTACGAGCAGTACTTC.

J is TRBJ1-1 and V is TRBV5-1; D is unclear. The V and J ends lost 2 bases and 0 bases respectively, with 8 bases between them. Looked up from germline, CDR1 is SGHRS and CDR2 is YFSETQ. The CDR3 extends over 14 amino acids. The CDR3 reads CASSFHDLNTEAFF. The CDR3 nucleotides read TGCGCCAGCAGCTTCCATGACTTGAACACTGAAGCTTTCTTT. Using reference TRBV5-1 and TRBJ1-1 for the parts outside the CDR3, the full variable domain is KAGVTQTPRYLIKTRGQQVTLSCSPISGHRSVSWYQQTPGQGLQFLFEYFSETQRNKGNFPGRFSGRQFSNSRSEMNVSTLELGDSALYLCASSFHDLNTEAFFGQGTRLTVV.

With respect to this clone: Different DNA sequences within this sample yield the same CDR3. The chain joins TRBV19 to TRBJ1-1; 11 positions agree with TRBD1. The CDR3 spans 15 residues. CDR1 and CDR2 (germline): LNHDA, SQIVND (reference sequence). J lost 3 bases, V lost 5 bases, and 5 bases had no gene match. The CDR3 region has the DNA TGTGCCAGTAGTCCCGGGACAGGGGGGTACACTGAAGCTTTCTTT. Its protein product is CASSPGTGGYTEAFF.

This sequence joins TRBV5-1 and TRBJ2-7; 7 bases match TRBD1. V was pared by 0 bases and J by 5 bases, with 5 bases of the junction left unmatched. The CDR3 length is 14 residues. Germline CDR1 and CDR2: SGHRS and YFSETQ. The CDR3 DNA reads as TGCGCCAGCAGCTTGGAGGGACAGAGCAACGAGCAGTACTTC. It encodes CASSLEGQSNEQYF.

The chain carries TRBV19 and TRBJ2-7; maybe TRBD2 (5 bases). Trimming left V 5 bases short and J 3 bases short, with 14 bases between. From germline, CDR1 is LNHDA and CDR2 SQIVND (reference sequence). The length of the CDR3 is 14 residues. The CDR3 DNA follows: TGTGCCAGTAGTCTCGCAACCGGGGTCTACGAGCAGTACTTC. Residues: CASSLATGVYEQYF.

The rearrangement links TRBV5-4 to TRBJ1-2; unclear D gene. Germline CDR1 SGHNT, CDR2 YYREEE (reference sequence). The CDR3 covers 16 residues. Trimming shortened V by 6 bases and J by 4 bases, and 22 bases separated the two germline ends. CDR3 coding DNA: TGTGCCAGCACCTCATTTGGTAGTCCTCGATCCTATGGCTACACCTTC. This gives the protein CASTSFGSPRSYGYTF.

This clone is categorized as medium-sized (0.01 to 0.1%). The genes are TRBV6-6 and TRBJ1-4; 7 positions match TRBD1. Germline V gives CDR1 MNHNY, CDR2 SVGAGI (reference sequence). The V gene end was trimmed by 8 bases and the J gene end by 7 bases; junction bases not matched to a gene: 16. The CDR3 has 16 amino acids. The CDR3 DNA sequence: TGTGCCAGCTCCGATTGGGCAGGGGGTTTCGCTGAAAAACTGTTTTTT. Translating gives CASSDWAGGFAEKLFF.

The chain couples TRBV9 to TRBJ1-1; D gene uncertain. Trimming removed 3 bases at V and 5 bases at J, with 14 bases between. The CDR3 totals 14 residues. Per germline, CDR1 SGDLS and CDR2 YYNGEE. The CDR3, as DNA: TGTGCCAGCAGCGCTGAGCCTGCGGGAACTGAAGCTTTCTTT. Its protein is CASSAEPAGTEAFF.

This clone was counted only a few times. Here the CDR3 reads CASSSGTAVLEQYF. DNA for the CDR3: TGTGCCAGCAGCTCCGGGACAGCCGTCTTAGAGCAGTACTTC. V usage is TRBV5-6 and J usage is TRBJ2-7, with TRBD1 matching over 7 bases. In germline, CDR1 is SGHDT, CDR2 YYEEEE. J gave up 7 bases and V 3 bases, and 10 bases lay outside the gene matches. The CDR3 consists of 14 residues.

The chain is built from TRBV5-6 and TRBJ2-7; 9 bases align to TRBD1. The CDR3 contains 14 residues. With V trimmed by 3 bases and J by 1 base, 2 bases remained unmatched. CDR1 and CDR2 from the germline V gene are SGHDT and YYEEEE. The CDR3 region is CASSSGQGSYEQYF. The CDR3 bases are TGTGCCAGCAGCTCGGGACAGGGATCCTACGAGCAGTACTTC.